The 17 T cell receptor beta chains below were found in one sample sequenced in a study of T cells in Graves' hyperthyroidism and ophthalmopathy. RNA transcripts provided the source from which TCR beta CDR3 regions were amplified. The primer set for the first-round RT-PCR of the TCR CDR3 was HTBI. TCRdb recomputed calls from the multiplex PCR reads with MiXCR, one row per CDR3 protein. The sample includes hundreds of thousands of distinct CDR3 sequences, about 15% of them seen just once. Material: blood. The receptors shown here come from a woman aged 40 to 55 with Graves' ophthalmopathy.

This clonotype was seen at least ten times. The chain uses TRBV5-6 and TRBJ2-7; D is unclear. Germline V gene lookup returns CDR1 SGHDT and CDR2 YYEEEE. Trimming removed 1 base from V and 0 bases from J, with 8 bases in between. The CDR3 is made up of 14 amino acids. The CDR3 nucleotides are TGTGCCAGCAGCTTGATCTCGACCTCCTACGAGCAGTACTTC. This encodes CASSLISTSYEQYF.

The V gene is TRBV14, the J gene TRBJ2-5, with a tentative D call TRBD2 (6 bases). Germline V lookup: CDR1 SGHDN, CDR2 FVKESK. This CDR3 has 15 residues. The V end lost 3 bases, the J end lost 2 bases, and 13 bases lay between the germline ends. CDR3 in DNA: TGTGCCAGCAGCCAGGTCCTAGCGCCACAAGAGACCCAGTACTTC. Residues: CASSQVLAPQETQYF.

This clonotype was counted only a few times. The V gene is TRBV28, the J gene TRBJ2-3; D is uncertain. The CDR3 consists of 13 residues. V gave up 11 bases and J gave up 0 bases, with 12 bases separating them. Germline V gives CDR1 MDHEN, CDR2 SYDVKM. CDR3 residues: CASQVTSTDTQYF. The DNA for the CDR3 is TGTGCCTCCCAAGTTACCAGCACAGATACGCAGTATTTT.

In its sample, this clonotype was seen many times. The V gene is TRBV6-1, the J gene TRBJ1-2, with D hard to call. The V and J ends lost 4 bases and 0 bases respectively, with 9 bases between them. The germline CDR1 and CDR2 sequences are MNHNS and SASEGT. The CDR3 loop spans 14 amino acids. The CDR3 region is CASSVDSANYGYTF. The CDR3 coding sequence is TGTGCCAGCAGTGTCGACTCTGCTAACTATGGCTACACCTTC.

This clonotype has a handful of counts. The CDR3 here is CASSISSTGGNYGYTF. The CDR3 nucleotides are TGTGCCAGTAGTATAAGCTCGACAGGGGGCAACTATGGCTACACCTTC. This chain connects TRBV19 to TRBJ1-2; 10 nucleotides align to TRBD1. The V gene's germline CDR1 is LNHDA and CDR2 SQIVND (reference sequence). The CDR3 has 16 residues. The ends lost 2 bases at V and 2 bases at J; junction bases unmatched: 5.

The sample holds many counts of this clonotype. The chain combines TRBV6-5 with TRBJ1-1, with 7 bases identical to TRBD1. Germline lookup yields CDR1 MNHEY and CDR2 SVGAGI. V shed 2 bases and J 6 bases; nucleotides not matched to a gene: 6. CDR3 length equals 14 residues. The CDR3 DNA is TGTGCCAGCAGTTACCGGCAGGGGGGACCTGAAGCTTTCTTT. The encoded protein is CASSYRQGGPEAFF.

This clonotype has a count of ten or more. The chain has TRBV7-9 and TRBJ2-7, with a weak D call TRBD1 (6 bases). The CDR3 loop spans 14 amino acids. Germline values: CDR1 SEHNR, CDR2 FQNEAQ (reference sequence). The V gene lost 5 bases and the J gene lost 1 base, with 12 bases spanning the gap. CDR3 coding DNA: TGTGCCAGCAGCGACCGGGACACTTCCTACGAGCAGTACTTC. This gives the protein CASSDRDTSYEQYF.

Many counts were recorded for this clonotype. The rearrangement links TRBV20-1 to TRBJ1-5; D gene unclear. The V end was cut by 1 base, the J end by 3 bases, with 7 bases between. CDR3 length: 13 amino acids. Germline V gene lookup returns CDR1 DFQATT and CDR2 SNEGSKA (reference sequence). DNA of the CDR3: TGCAGTGCTAGAGCGACGGACAATCAGCCCCAGCATTTT. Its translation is CSARATDNQPQHF.

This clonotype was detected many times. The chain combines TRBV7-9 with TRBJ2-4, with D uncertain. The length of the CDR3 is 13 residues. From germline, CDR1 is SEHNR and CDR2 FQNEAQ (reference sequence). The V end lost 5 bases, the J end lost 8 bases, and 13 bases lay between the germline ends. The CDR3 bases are TGTGCCAGCAGCCAAGATCCGGTCGACATTCAGTACTTC. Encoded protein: CASSQDPVDIQYF.

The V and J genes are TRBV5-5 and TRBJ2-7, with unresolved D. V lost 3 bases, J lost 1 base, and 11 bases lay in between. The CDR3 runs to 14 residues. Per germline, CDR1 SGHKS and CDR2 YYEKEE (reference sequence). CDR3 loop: CASSYAGSSYEQYF. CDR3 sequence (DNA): TGTGCCAGCAGCTATGCCGGCAGTTCCTACGAGCAGTACTTC.

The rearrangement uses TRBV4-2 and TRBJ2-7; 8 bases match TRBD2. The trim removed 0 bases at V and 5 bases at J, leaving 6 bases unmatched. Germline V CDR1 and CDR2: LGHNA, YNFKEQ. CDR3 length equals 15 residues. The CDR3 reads CASSQDGLAGNEQYF. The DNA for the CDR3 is TGTGCCAGCAGCCAAGATGGGCTAGCGGGTAACGAGCAGTACTTC.

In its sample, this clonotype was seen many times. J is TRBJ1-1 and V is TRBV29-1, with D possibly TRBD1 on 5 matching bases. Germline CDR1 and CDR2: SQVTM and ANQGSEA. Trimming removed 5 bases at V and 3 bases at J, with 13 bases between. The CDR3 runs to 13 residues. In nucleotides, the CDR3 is TGCAGCGTTAGTAGGGGTTTTGACACTGAAGCTTTCTTT. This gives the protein CSVSRGFDTEAFF. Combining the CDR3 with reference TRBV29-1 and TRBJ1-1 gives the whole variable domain SAVISQKPSRDICQRGTSLTIQCQVDSQVTMMFWYRQQPGQSLTLIATANQGSEATYESGFVIDKFPISRPNLTFSTLTVSNMSPEDSSIYLCSVSRGFDTEAFFGQGTRLTVV.

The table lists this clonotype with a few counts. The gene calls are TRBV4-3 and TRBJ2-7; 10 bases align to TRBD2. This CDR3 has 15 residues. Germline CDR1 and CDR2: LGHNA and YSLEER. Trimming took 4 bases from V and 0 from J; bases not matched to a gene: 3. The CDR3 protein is CASSRGTSASYEQYF. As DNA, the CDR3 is TGCGCCAGCAGCCGAGGGACTAGCGCCTCCTACGAGCAGTACTTC.

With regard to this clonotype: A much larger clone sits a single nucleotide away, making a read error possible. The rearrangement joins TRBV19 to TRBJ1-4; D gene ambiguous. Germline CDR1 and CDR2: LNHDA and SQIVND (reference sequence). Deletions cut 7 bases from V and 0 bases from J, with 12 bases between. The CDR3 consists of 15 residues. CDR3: CASIISLPTNEKLFF. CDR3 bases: TGTGCCAGTATTATCTCTCTGCCAACTAATGAAAAACTGTTTTTT.

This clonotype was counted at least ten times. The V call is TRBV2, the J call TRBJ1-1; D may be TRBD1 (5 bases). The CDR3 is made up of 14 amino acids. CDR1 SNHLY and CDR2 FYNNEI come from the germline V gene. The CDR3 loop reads CAARGDIGDTEAFF. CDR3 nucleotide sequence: TGTGCTGCGCGGGGGGATATTGGAGACACTGAAGCTTTCTTT.

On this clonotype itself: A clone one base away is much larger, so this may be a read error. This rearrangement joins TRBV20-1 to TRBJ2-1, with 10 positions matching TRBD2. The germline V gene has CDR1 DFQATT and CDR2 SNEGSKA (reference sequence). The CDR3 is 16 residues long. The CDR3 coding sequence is TGCAGTGCGAGAGAAACTAGCGGGGTTTCCTCCTACGAGCAGTTCTTC. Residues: CSARETSGVSSYEQFF.

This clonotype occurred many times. The CDR3 sequence: CASSEREWTQYF. In nucleotides, the CDR3 is TGTGCCAGCAGTGAAAGGGAGTGGACCCAGTACTTC. This chain joins TRBV6-1 and TRBJ2-5; weak D call: TRBD2 (5 bases). The CDR3 has 12 residues. Germline V lookup: CDR1 MNHNS, CDR2 SASEGT. Trimming pared 2 bases from V and 7 bases from J, leaving 8 bases between.